The 29 T cell receptor beta chains reported below all come from one sample, sequenced in a study of spatial heterogeneity in lung cancer. Study-wide findings and caveats: For expanded intratumoral alpha and beta TCRs, counts tracked tumor mutation counts.

No antigen has been identified for these receptors. TCRdb independently ran MiXCR on the 5' RACE reads; one entry per CDR3 protein. Seen here are around 100,000 distinct CDR3 sequences, about 4.4% observed once, and the top ten hold around 20%. This sample's time point: sample taken at primary tumor resection. The specimen comprised lung tumor tissue, sampled at surgery. The receptors stem from a male donor with early-stage non-small cell lung cancer.

This clonotype was counted between two and nine times. This chain links TRBV28 with TRBJ2-3; tentatively, D is TRBD1 or TRBD2 (5 bases each). Germline CDR1 is MDHEN and CDR2 is SYDVKM. The CDR3 has 12 amino acids. V lost 5 bases and J lost 7, with 10 bases in between. The CDR3 coding sequence is TGTGCCAGCAGTGGGACCCCAAATACGCAGTATTTT. Encoded protein: CASSGTPNTQYF.

This clonotype was detected only a few times. V usage is TRBV4-1 and J usage is TRBJ2-5, with 12 bases aligning to TRBD2. This CDR3 is built from 18 residues. The J segment lost 5 bases and the V segment lost 1 base, leaving 11 bases of the junction unmatched. Germline values: CDR1 MGHRA, CDR2 YSYEKL. CDR3 in amino acids: CASSQVNLGLAGGETQYF. In DNA, the CDR3 is TGCGCCAGCAGCCAAGTAAACCTGGGACTAGCGGGCGGGGAGACCCAGTACTTC.

The chain employs TRBV7-6 and TRBJ1-4, with unresolved D. V was pared by 5 bases and J by 8 bases, with 9 bases between. This CDR3 spans 12 amino acids. In germline, CDR1 is SGHVS, CDR2 FNYEAQ. The CDR3: CASSLLREKLFF. As DNA, the CDR3 is TGTGCCAGCAGCCTCCTACGGGAAAAACTGTTTTTT.

This clonotype has a count of ten or more. The rearrangement links TRBV6-4 to TRBJ1-1; TRBD1 matches 8 bases. There are 13 residues in the CDR3. Unmatched junction bases numbered 6, after V lost 1 base and J lost 11 bases. Per the germline V gene, CDR1 is MRHNA and CDR2 is SNTAGT. The CDR3 spells CASSDYGQGRAFF. The CDR3, as DNA: TGTGCCAGCAGTGACTACGGACAGGGTCGGGCTTTCTTT.

This clonotype was recorded many times. V is TRBV12-5 and J is TRBJ2-5; 7 bases map to TRBD1. Unmatched junction bases numbered 6, after V lost 6 bases and J lost 5 bases. The CDR3 covers 13 residues. Germline loops: CDR1 LGHNT, CDR2 FRNRAP. The CDR3 reads CASGVGGAETQYF. The CDR3 DNA reads as TGTGCTAGTGGAGTAGGGGGCGCGGAGACCCAGTACTTC.

This clonotype was detected many times. This chain links TRBV20-1 with TRBJ2-1; TRBD2 is a possible D gene (5 bases). Germline values: CDR1 DFQATT, CDR2 SNEGSKA (reference sequence). This CDR3 comprises 12 residues. Trimming shortened V by 3 bases and J by 4 bases, and 7 bases separated the two germline ends. CDR3 in amino acids: CSASLAYNEQFF. DNA of the CDR3: TGCAGTGCTAGCCTAGCTTACAATGAGCAGTTCTTC.

This clonotype turned up a few times. The gene calls are TRBV15 and TRBJ2-3, with D maybe TRBD2 (6 bases). The ends were cut back, 5 bases at V and 3 bases at J, with 9 bases in the middle. Per germline, CDR1 LNHNV and CDR2 YYDKDF (reference sequence). The CDR3 runs 13 residues. CDR3 protein: CATSVGTTDTQYF. CDR3 sequence (DNA): TGTGCCACCAGCGTAGGGACTACAGATACGCAGTATTTT.

This clonotype showed up many times. V and J are TRBV27 and TRBJ1-3; 7 positions match TRBD1. Germline loops: CDR1 MNHEY, CDR2 SMNVEV (reference sequence). CDR3 length: 15 amino acids. V was clipped by 3 bases and J by 3 bases; unmatched bases: 5. CDR3 coding DNA: TGTGCCAGCAGTTTTGAGGGGGCAAATGGAAACACCATATATTTT. As protein: CASSFEGANGNTIYF.

This clonotype was recorded a few times. The chain carries TRBV2 and TRBJ2-1, with 12 bases matching TRBD2. Losses at the gene ends were 8 bases for V and 4 bases for J; bases not matched to a gene: 3. Germline V gives CDR1 SNHLY, CDR2 FYNNEI. This CDR3 spans 14 amino acids. This chain's CDR3 is CASEGTSGYNEQFF. The CDR3 DNA follows: TGTGCCAGCGAAGGGACTAGCGGGTACAATGAGCAGTTCTTC.

This clonotype was seen a few times. This sequence joins TRBV28 and TRBJ2-3; a weak D match, TRBD2 (6 bases). Trimming cost V 3 bases and J 2 bases, with 9 bases left between them. The CDR3 consists of 14 residues. CDR1 and CDR2 (germline): MDHEN, SYDVKM. The CDR3 loop reads CASSFSGPTDTQYF. DNA of the CDR3: TGTGCCAGCAGTTTCAGCGGGCCCACAGATACGCAGTATTTT. Complete variable domain (other parts from reference TRBV28 and TRBJ2-3): DVKVTQSSRYLVKRTGEKVFLECVQDMDHENMFWYRQDPGLGLRLIYFSYDVKMKEKGDIPEGYSVSREKKERFSLILESASTNQTSMYLCASSFSGPTDTQYFGPGTRLTVL.

This clonotype was seen many times. The chain couples TRBV5-1 to TRBJ2-7; 9 nucleotides agree with TRBD1. Germline-derived CDR1 and CDR2 are SGHRS and YFSETQ. After removal of 0 bases from V and 4 bases from J, the junction contained 5 bases not matched to a gene. This CDR3 has 15 amino acids. In DNA form, the CDR3 reads TGCGCCAGCAGCTTGGTGGGGACAGGGTTATACGAGCAGTACTTC. Residues: CASSLVGTGLYEQYF.

This clonotype was observed at least ten times. CDR3 nucleotides: TGTGCCAGCAGCTTAGCGCTTAGTAGTATTGGGAATGAGCAGTTCTTC. The encoded protein is CASSLALSSIGNEQFF. J is TRBJ2-1 and V is TRBV7-9; D is undetermined. This CDR3 has 16 amino acids. Trimming cost V 0 bases and J 7 bases, with 16 bases left between them. The germline V gene has CDR1 SEHNR and CDR2 FQNEAQ (reference sequence). Looking up the rest from reference TRBV7-9 and TRBJ2-1 gives the full variable domain: DTGVSQNPRHKITKRGQNVTFRCDPISEHNRLYWYRQTLGQGPEFLTYFQNEAQLEKSRLLSDRFSAERPKGSFSTLEIQRTEQGDSAMYLCASSLALSSIGNEQFFGPGTRLTVL.

This clonotype was detected ten times or more. The rearrangement joins TRBV7-2 to TRBJ2-3; a possible D gene is TRBD1 (6 bases). Trimming took off 7 bases at V and 4 bases at J, with 18 bases between the two ends. CDR3 length equals 15 residues. Germline V CDR1 and CDR2: SGHTA, FQGNSA. CDR3 nucleotides: TGTGCCAGCATCCCCGCAGGACAGATCCCAGATACGCAGTATTTT. The encoded protein is CASIPAGQIPDTQYF.

This clonotype was counted at least ten times. V usage is TRBV28 and J usage is TRBJ2-7; weak D call: TRBD2 (6 bases). This CDR3 spans 14 amino acids. V was clipped by 7 bases and J by 4 bases, with 17 bases between them. The germline CDR1 and CDR2 sequences are MDHEN and SYDVKM. This CDR3 reads CASMEFGEVYEQYF. CDR3 DNA sequence: TGTGCCAGCATGGAGTTTGGGGAGGTATACGAGCAGTACTTC.

This clonotype occurred many times. The J gene is TRBJ2-7, the V gene TRBV20-1; D tentatively fits TRBD1 or TRBD2 (5 bases each). Per germline, CDR1 DFQATT and CDR2 SNEGSKA (reference sequence). The V end was cut by 1 base, the J end by 5 bases, with 12 bases between. The CDR3 contains 13 residues. CDR3 sequence reads: CSARAGTLHEQYF. CDR3 DNA sequence: TGCAGTGCTAGAGCTGGGACGCTCCACGAGCAGTACTTC.

This clonotype was counted at least ten times. The chain carries TRBV7-8 and TRBJ2-1; 13 bases are shared with TRBD2. The trim removed 6 bases at V and 6 bases at J, leaving 5 bases unmatched. Germline V CDR1 and CDR2: SGHVS, FQNEAQ. This CDR3 spans 15 amino acids. CDR3 protein: CASRLTSGRANEQFF. DNA for the CDR3: TGTGCCAGCAGATTAACTAGCGGGAGGGCCAATGAGCAGTTCTTC.

With regard to this clonotype: A much larger clone differs from this one at a single base, so this may be a read error. The rearrangement links TRBV28 to TRBJ2-5, with D maybe TRBD1 (6 bases). The CDR3 has 13 amino acids. V lost 5 bases to trimming and J lost 7 bases, with 14 bases between them. The germline V gene encodes CDR1 MDHEN and CDR2 SYDVKM. The CDR3: CASSPSGDLTQYF. The CDR3 bases are TGTGCCAGCAGTCCGTCAGGGGACCTGACCCAGTACTTC.

This clonotype was seen ten or more times. V gene TRBV18 combines with J gene TRBJ2-3; 10 bases line up with TRBD2. Germline CDR1 KGHSH, CDR2 LQKENI. The CDR3 is 16 residues long. V was pared by 1 base and J by 2 bases, with 3 bases of the junction left unmatched. The DNA of the CDR3 is TGTGCCAGCTCACCACGGACTAGCGGAAACACAGATACGCAGTATTTT. Its protein product is CASSPRTSGNTDTQYF.

In this sample, this clonotype turned up a few times. The chain recombines TRBV29-1 with TRBJ2-2; D is perhaps TRBD1 (6 bases). V lost 6 bases to trimming and J lost 4 bases, with 15 bases between them. From germline, CDR1 is SQVTM and CDR2 ANQGSEA. The CDR3 loop spans 14 amino acids. The CDR3 nucleotides are TGCAGCGTGGCTTTTGTAGGGGGCACCGGGGAGCTGTTTTTT. Amino acids: CSVAFVGGTGELFF.

This clonotype was seen ten or more times. The V call is TRBV20-1, the J call TRBJ2-4, with 7 bases identical to TRBD1. V dropped 5 bases and J dropped 4; count of bases not matched to a gene: 11. CDR3 length equals 15 residues. The germline V gene encodes CDR1 DFQATT and CDR2 SNEGSKA (reference sequence). CDR3 bases: TGCAGTGCTGGAAGGTCTACGACAGGGAAAAACATTCAGTACTTC. Translating it yields CSAGRSTTGKNIQYF.

This clonotype was counted a few times. The chain recombines TRBV19 with TRBJ2-5; D not certain. The germline gives CDR1 LNHDA, CDR2 SQIVND (reference sequence). V was cut by 3 bases and J by 5 bases, with 10 bases left in between. The CDR3 spans 13 residues. CDR3 in amino acids: CASSITGSETQYF. In DNA form, the CDR3 reads TGTGCCAGTAGTATTACCGGATCGGAGACCCAGTACTTC.

This sequence joins TRBV4-2 and TRBJ1-2; D possibly corresponds to TRBD1 (5 bases). V was clipped by 0 bases and J by 8 bases, with 13 bases between them. This CDR3 region has 14 residues. Germline V lookup: CDR1 LGHNA, CDR2 YNFKEQ. The CDR3 DNA sequence: TGTGCCAGCAGCCAAGAATTAAGGGGAAGAGGCTACACCTTC. Protein: CASSQELRGRGYTF.

This clonotype was recorded at least ten times. The chain uses TRBV3-1 and TRBJ2-3; D may correspond to TRBD1 or TRBD2 (6 bases each). V was shortened by 0 bases and J by 3 bases, with 13 bases between the two germline ends. The CDR3 has 16 amino acids. Per germline, CDR1 LGHDT and CDR2 YNNKEL (reference sequence). Here the CDR3 reads CASSQDVGGTTDTQYF. The CDR3 DNA is TGTGCCAGCAGCCAAGACGTAGGCGGGACAACAGATACGCAGTATTTT.

This chain connects TRBV20-1 to TRBJ2-3; 7 bases line up with TRBD2. The CDR3 covers 15 residues. In germline, CDR1 is DFQATT, CDR2 SNEGSKA (reference sequence). The J segment lost 2 bases and the V segment lost 3 bases, leaving 8 bases of the junction unmatched. The CDR3 DNA reads TGCAGTGCTAGTCGCGTGGGAGGGTACACAGATACGCAGTATTTT. Residues: CSASRVGGYTDTQYF.

This sequence joins TRBV28 and TRBJ1-5; D unresolved. With 6 bases removed from V and 6 bases from J, the gap between germline ends came to 18 bases. The CDR3 covers 15 residues. The V gene's germline CDR1 is MDHEN and CDR2 SYDVKM. CDR3 in DNA: TGTGCCAGCAGCCATTGGACGGAAGACGGTCAGCCCCAGCATTTT. Amino acids: CASSHWTEDGQPQHF.

This clonotype came up many times. The rearrangement uses TRBV12-3 or TRBV12-4 and TRBJ1-2, with 7 bases aligning to TRBD1. This CDR3 contains 14 residues. J lost 8 bases, V lost 6 bases, and 12 bases had no gene match. The CDR3 bases are TGTGCCAGCAGGGTGGGACAGAGTGGGGGAGGCTACACCTTC. This translates into CASRVGQSGGGYTF.

In its sample, this clonotype was seen many times. Here the CDR3 DNA reads TGCAGTGCTAGAGATCTCGGGCAGCGCAATCAGCCCCAGCATTTT. It is translated as CSARDLGQRNQPQHF. The rearrangement links TRBV20-1 to TRBJ1-5; D unresolved. This CDR3 contains 15 residues. Germline V CDR1 and CDR2: DFQATT, SNEGSKA (reference sequence). V lost 0 bases to trimming and J lost 2 bases, with 11 bases between them.

This clonotype was counted between two and nine times. The gene calls are TRBV5-1 and TRBJ2-2; TRBD2 agrees at 8 bases. V lost 0 bases to trimming and J lost 4 bases; unmatched junction nucleotides: 2. This CDR3 is 15 amino acids long. The germline gives CDR1 SGHRS, CDR2 YFSETQ. In DNA form, the CDR3 reads TGCGCCAGCAGCTTGGTCCGGGAGGGCACCGGGGAGCTGTTTTTT. Translated: CASSLVREGTGELFF. Full variable domain (rest looked up from reference TRBV5-1 and TRBJ2-2): KAGVTQTPRYLIKTRGQQVTLSCSPISGHRSVSWYQQTPGQGLQFLFEYFSETQRNKGNFPGRFSGRQFSNSRSEMNVSTLELGDSALYLCASSLVREGTGELFFGEGSRLTVL.

In this sample, this clonotype turned up a few times. The V and J genes are TRBV5-5 and TRBJ2-1; D gene uncertain. Trimming left V 0 bases short and J 5 bases short, with 12 bases between. CDR3 size: 15 residues. CDR1 and CDR2 from the germline V gene are SGHKS and YYEKEE (reference sequence). The CDR3 loop is CASSLVQNLHNEQFF. CDR3 in DNA: TGTGCCAGCAGCTTGGTTCAGAACCTTCACAATGAGCAGTTCTTC.